This T cell receptor (beta chain) was found in a study of identical twins. TCRdb used MiXCR to reprocess the 5' RACE reads, holding one entry per CDR3 protein. The data contain around 1.7 million distinct CDR3 sequences, about 30% of them seen just once; the ten biggest clones take up about 0.27%. This clonotype was recorded a few times. The ends lost 4 bases at V and 2 bases at J; junction bases unmatched: 8. Per the germline V gene, CDR1 is DFQATT and CDR2 is SNEGSKA (reference sequence). CDR3 length: 15 amino acids. The sample comprised cord blood. This chain connects TRBV20-1 to TRBJ2-1; 7 bases line up with TRBD2. The TCR was taken from a newborn girl in good health. CDR3 sequence reads: CSATPRAGPYNEQFF. The CDR3 bases are TGCAGTGCTACGCCTAGAGCGGGACCCTACAATGAGCAGTTCTTC.